This T cell receptor (beta chain) originates from a study of blood T cell repertoires in COVID-19. Study-wide context: T cells, B-cell-depleted T cells, or PBMCs provided the cDNA or gDNA that served as material.

All enrollees were roughly 18 to 89 years old and from around 25 US areas. Two negative PCRs, clearance, or symptom resolution had been documented for recovered Cohort 3 donors. Study processing details: It was from reference gene primer amplification that nucleated cell counts were estimated. Sequencing was performed with immunoSEQ multiplex PCR; in TCRdb, only in-frame clones are kept and a portion is missing. V, J and clone size were drawn from that table, and D and trimming were deduced from the DNA. Of 300,000 to 350,000 clones in the sample, roughly 91% were seen once. Looked up from germline, CDR1 is SEHNR and CDR2 is FQNEAQ (reference sequence). Trimming shortened V by 3 bases and J by 4 bases, and 9 bases separated the two germline ends. The CDR3 runs to 13 residues.

This sequence was found in a woman aged 25 to 45 who had recovered from COVID-19. The V call is TRBV7-9, the J call TRBJ1-2; D gene uncertain. What was sequenced was PBMCs or T cells enriched from blood (not recorded which). This CDR3 is CASSLGHFYGYTF. CDR3 DNA: TGTGCCAGCAGCTTGGGCCACTTCTATGGCTACACCTTC.